This TCR beta chain derives from a study of Graves' ophthalmopathy and Graves' hyperthyroidism. Amplifying from RNA transcripts, the study obtained TCR beta CDR3 regions. HTBI primers were employed in first-round RT-PCR, then a second-round multiplex PCR followed. TCRdb itself ran the multiplex PCR reads through MiXCR, one entry per CDR3 protein. The sample shows 1 million to 1.3 million distinct CDR3 sequences, about 40% of them seen only once. Thyroid ultrasound, orbital computed tomography, TRAb, serum thyroxine and clinical symptoms formed the basis of diagnosis. This clonotype was recorded a few times. The sequencing input was peripheral blood or thyroid tissue (not recorded which). The TCR originated in an adult man with Graves' hyperthyroidism.

CDR3 nucleotide sequence: TGCGCCAGCAGCCAGGGACAGGGTTTACAGCCCCAGCATTTT. Translating it yields CASSQGQGLQPQHF. The rearrangement uses TRBV4-3 and TRBJ1-5; TRBD1 matches 9 bases. Germline V gene data show CDR1 as LGHNA and CDR2 as YSLEER. The CDR3 runs to 14 residues. With V trimmed by 3 bases and J by 7 bases, 4 bases remained unmatched.